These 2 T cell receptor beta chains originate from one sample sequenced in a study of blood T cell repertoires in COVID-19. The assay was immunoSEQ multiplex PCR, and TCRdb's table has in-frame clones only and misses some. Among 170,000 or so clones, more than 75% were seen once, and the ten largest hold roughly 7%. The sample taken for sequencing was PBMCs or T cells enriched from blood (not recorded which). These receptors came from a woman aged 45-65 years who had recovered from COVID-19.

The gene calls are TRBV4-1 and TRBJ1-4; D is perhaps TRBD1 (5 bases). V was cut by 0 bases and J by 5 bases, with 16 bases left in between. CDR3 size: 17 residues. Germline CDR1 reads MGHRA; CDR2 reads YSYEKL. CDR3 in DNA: TGCGCCAGCAGCCAAGATCCCACCCAGGGCCAAAATGAAAAACTGTTTTTT. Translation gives CASSQDPTQGQNEKLFF.

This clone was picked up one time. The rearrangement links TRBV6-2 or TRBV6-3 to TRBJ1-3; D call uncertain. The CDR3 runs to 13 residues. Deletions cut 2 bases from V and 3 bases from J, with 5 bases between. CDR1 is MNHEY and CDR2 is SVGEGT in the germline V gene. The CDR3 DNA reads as TGTGCCAGCAGTTACCCACTTGGAAACACCATATATTTT. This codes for CASSYPLGNTIYF.